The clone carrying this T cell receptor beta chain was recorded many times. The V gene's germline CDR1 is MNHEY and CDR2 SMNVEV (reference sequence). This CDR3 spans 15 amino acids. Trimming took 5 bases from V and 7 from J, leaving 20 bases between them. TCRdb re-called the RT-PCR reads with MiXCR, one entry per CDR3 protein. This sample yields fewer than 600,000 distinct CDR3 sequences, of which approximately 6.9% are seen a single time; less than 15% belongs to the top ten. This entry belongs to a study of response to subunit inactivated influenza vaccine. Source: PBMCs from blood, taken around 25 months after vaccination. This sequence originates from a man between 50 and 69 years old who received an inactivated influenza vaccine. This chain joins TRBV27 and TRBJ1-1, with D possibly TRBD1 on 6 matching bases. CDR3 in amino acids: CASSPLFRGAGEAFF. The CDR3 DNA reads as TGTGCCAGCAGTCCCCTGTTCCGGGGGGCCGGTGAAGCTTTCTTT.